These 27 T cell receptor beta chains came from one sample sequenced in a study of glioma-infiltrating T cells. The iRepertoire nested amplicon-rescue multiplex PCR amplified TCR alpha and beta CDR3s from RNA. One entry per CDR3 protein results from TCRdb running MiXCR on the multiplex PCR reads. The sample has over 100,000 distinct CDR3 sequences; about 25% are singletons. What was sequenced was glioma tissue, nonneoplastic brain tissue, or PBMCs (not recorded which). The receptors were gathered from a human donor with low-grade glioma or glioblastoma, undergoing nonglioma brain surgery, or in good health (not recorded which).

In its sample, this clonotype was seen a few times. With a much larger clone just one base away, this may be a read error. The genes are TRBV6-5 and TRBJ2-1; possibly TRBD1 or TRBD2 for D (5 bases each). The CDR3 length is 16 residues. Looked up from germline, CDR1 is MNHEY and CDR2 is SVGAGI. DNA of the CDR3: TGTGCCAGCAGTTACATGCAGGGTCCAGACTACAATGAGCAGTCCTTC. Its protein is CASSYMQGPDYNEQSF.

V and J are TRBV2 and TRBJ2-7, with TRBD2 identical over 12 bases. V shed 8 bases, J shed 3 bases, and the junction held 11 bases outside the gene matches. The CDR3 sequence is 16 residues long. Germline CDR1 SNHLY, CDR2 FYNNEI. In DNA, the CDR3 is TGTGCCAGCGGGGCGCGAACGGGACTAGCGGGCTACGAGCAGTACTTC. It codes for CASGARTGLAGYEQYF.

This clonotype was seen at least ten times. The chain employs TRBV20-1 and TRBJ1-1; 9 bases match TRBD1. The CDR3 spans 17 residues. V shed 6 bases, J shed 0 bases, and the junction held 14 bases outside the gene matches. Germline V gene data show CDR1 as DFQATT and CDR2 as SNEGSKA (reference sequence). CDR3 amino acids: CSASGTGLRGMNTEAFF. Written as DNA, the CDR3 is TGCAGTGCCAGCGGGACAGGGCTCAGGGGTATGAACACTGAAGCTTTCTTT.

Ten or more counts support this clonotype. A junction boundary mismatches the germline segment, possibly from a read error. The chain employs TRBV20-1 and TRBJ1-1; D call uncertain. The CDR3 contains 11 residues. Germline loops: CDR1 DFQATT, CDR2 SNEGSKA (reference sequence). CDR3 DNA: TGCAGTGCTAGAGATCTGATACGGTCCCACTTT. Translated, it gives CSARDLIRSHF.

To note about this clonotype: At one boundary the junction diverges from the germline segment, which might be a read error. The V call is TRBV6-5, the J call TRBJ2-1; possibly TRBD2 for D (7 bases). The CDR3 is 15 amino acids. Per the germline V gene, CDR1 is MNHEY and CDR2 is SVGAGI. Written as DNA, the CDR3 is TGTTCCAGCAGTTACCGAGGGGGGGGCTACAATGAGCAGTTCTTC. It is translated as CSSSYRGGGYNEQFF.

With respect to this clonotype: This may be a read error: a much more frequent sequence differs by one nucleotide. J is TRBJ2-3 and V is TRBV19; 9 bases agree with TRBD2. CDR3 length equals 14 residues. The V and J ends lost 7 bases and 6 bases, in that order; junction bases with no gene match: 8. CDR1 is LNHDA and CDR2 is SQIVND in the germline V gene (reference sequence). The chain's CDR3 is CASNFGTSKDTQYF. As DNA, the CDR3 is TGTGCCAGTAATTTCGGGACTAGCAAGGATACGCAGTATTTT. Complete variable domain (other parts from reference TRBV19 and TRBJ2-3): DGGITQSPKYLFRKEGQNVTLSCEQNLNHDAMYWYRQDPGQGLRLIYYSQIVNDFQKGDIAEGYSVSREKKESFPLTVTSAQKNPTAFYLCASNFGTSKDTQYFGPGTRLTVL.

The rearrangement uses TRBV19 and TRBJ1-1; D unresolved. This CDR3 has 16 amino acids. Looked up from germline, CDR1 is LNHDA and CDR2 is SQIVND (reference sequence). The germline V and J ends were trimmed by 5 bases and 0 bases, with 16 bases remaining between them. The CDR3: CASSPTLPLMNTEAFF. In nucleotides, the CDR3 is TGTGCCAGTAGTCCTACTCTCCCACTGATGAACACTGAAGCTTTCTTT.

This clonotype was seen at least ten times. V is TRBV6-6 and J is TRBJ2-7; 7 bases map to TRBD2. Germline lookup yields CDR1 MNHNY and CDR2 SVGAGI (reference sequence). This CDR3 is 15 amino acids long. J was trimmed by 3 bases and V by 0 bases; bases with no gene match: 5. Written as DNA, the CDR3 is TGTGCCAGCAGTTACTCTATGCGGGGGAACTACGAGCAGTACTTC. This sequence encodes CASSYSMRGNYEQYF.

As regards this clonotype: One end of the junction fails to match germline, which may point to a read error. This chain connects TRBV15 to TRBJ1-1; tentative D call: TRBD1 (6 bases). Germline CDR1 and CDR2: LNHNV and YYDKDF (reference sequence). The CDR3 consists of 13 residues. The CDR3 nucleotides read TGTGCCACCAGCAGAGATCCATCACAGGGTGCCTTATTT. This sequence encodes CATSRDPSQGALF.

The chain uses TRBV29-1 and TRBJ2-2; TRBD1 agrees at 8 bases. CDR1 is SQVTM, CDR2 ANQGSEA, per germline. The CDR3 loop spans 16 amino acids. V lost 7 bases to trimming and J lost 0 bases; unmatched junction nucleotides: 10. The CDR3 sequence is CSASKDRVTNTGELFF. CDR3 DNA: TGCAGCGCTAGCAAGGACAGGGTTACGAACACCGGGGAGCTGTTTTTT.

This clonotype has at least ten counts. The genes are TRBV4-3 and TRBJ2-7; maybe TRBD2 (7 bases). V lost 4 bases and J lost 3, with 16 bases in between. The CDR3 contains 15 residues. The germline V gene has CDR1 LGHNA and CDR2 YSLEER. The CDR3 sequence is CASSPQLGGRYEQYF. The CDR3 coding sequence is TGCGCCAGCAGCCCCCAGCTGGGGGGGCGCTACGAGCAGTACTTC.

This clonotype was counted many times. V gene TRBV20-1 combines with J gene TRBJ1-4, with 7 bases identical to TRBD1. CDR1 is DFQATT and CDR2 is SNEGSKA in the germline V gene (reference sequence). The CDR3 contains 12 residues. The junction had 1 base not matched to a gene; V was cut back by 4 bases and J by 5 bases. The DNA of the CDR3 is TGCAGTGCTACAGGGGGGAATGAAAAACTGTTTTTT. Its translation: CSATGGNEKLFF.

This clonotype was seen repeatedly, ten times or more. The CDR3 sequence: CASSFHGTGEQYF. CDR3 in DNA: TGTGCCAGCAGTTTCCACGGGACAGGGGAGCAGTATTTT. The rearrangement uses TRBV27 and TRBJ2-3; TRBD1 agrees at 10 bases. Germline CDR1 reads MNHEY; CDR2 reads SMNVEV (reference sequence). V lost 3 bases, J lost 11 bases, and 5 bases stayed unmatched. This CDR3 region has 13 residues.

This clonotype occurred many times. The rearrangement joins TRBV7-8 to TRBJ1-6; tentative D call: TRBD1 (6 bases). Per germline, CDR1 SGHVS and CDR2 FQNEAQ. The CDR3 covers 12 residues. V dropped 10 bases and J dropped 6 bases, with 10 bases sitting between them. The CDR3 reads CATGQFNSPLHF. The CDR3 DNA is TGTGCCACCGGACAGTTTAATTCACCCCTCCACTTT.

This clonotype was detected ten times or more. The chain links TRBV7-2 to TRBJ2-7; the D is unclear. Trimming removed 4 bases from V and 3 bases from J, with 4 bases in between. This CDR3 has 11 amino acids. The germline CDR1 and CDR2 sequences are SGHTA and FQGNSA. The CDR3 sequence is CASSSYYEQYF. CDR3 sequence (DNA): TGTGCCAGCAGCTCTTACTACGAGCAGTACTTC.

This clonotype was counted ten times or more. The rearrangement uses TRBV12-3 or TRBV12-4 and TRBJ2-1; D perhaps matches TRBD2 (6 bases). V was clipped by 2 bases and J by 8 bases, with 13 bases between them. The CDR3 contains 14 residues. The CDR3 sequence is CASSLPGVLDEQFF. CDR3 nucleotide sequence: TGTGCCAGCAGTTTACCGGGGGTCTTGGATGAGCAGTTCTTC.

This rearrangement joins TRBV18 to TRBJ2-7, with 11 bases identical to TRBD2. Losses at the gene ends were 1 base for V and 6 bases for J; bases not matched to a gene: 2. There are 14 residues in the CDR3. The germline gives CDR1 KGHSH, CDR2 LQKENI. Here the CDR3 reads CASSPRLAGSEQYF. CDR3 DNA: TGTGCCAGCTCACCACGACTAGCGGGGTCCGAGCAGTACTTC.

At least ten counts were recorded for this clonotype. The V and J genes are TRBV20-1 and TRBJ2-7, with a possible D match to TRBD1 (5 bases). The length of the CDR3 is 16 residues. Trimming took 0 bases from V and 1 from J, leaving 16 bases between them. CDR1 and CDR2 (germline): DFQATT, SNEGSKA (reference sequence). In DNA form, the CDR3 reads TGCAGTGCTAGAGACTCCCGTAAGGGGATATCCTACGAGCAGTACTTC. It yields the protein CSARDSRKGISYEQYF.

In regard to this clonotype: Sequence at one end of the junction differs from germline and may be a read error. The rearrangement uses TRBV29-1 and TRBJ2-1; 9 bases are a match to TRBD2. The V gene's germline CDR1 is SQVTM and CDR2 ANQGSEA. The CDR3 has 16 residues. CDR3 sequence: CSARFSGSGLYNGQFF. In nucleotides, the CDR3 is TGCAGCGCCCGTTTTAGCGGGAGCGGGTTATACAATGGGCAGTTCTTC.

This clonotype was seen repeatedly, ten times or more. The rearrangement joins TRBV7-2 to TRBJ1-5, with D unresolved. The V and J ends lost 2 bases and 7 bases respectively, with 9 bases between them. The CDR3 extends over 13 amino acids. The germline gives CDR1 SGHTA, CDR2 FQGNSA. CDR3 nucleotides: TGTGCCAGCAGCTTATCCCCGGAACAGCCCCAGCATTTT. It translates to CASSLSPEQPQHF.

This clonotype was seen at least ten times. DNA of the CDR3: TGCAGTGCAAGGGACCAGATGAGGGATGAGCAGTTCTTC. It is translated as CSARDQMRDEQFF. The chain links TRBV20-1 to TRBJ2-1, with D perhaps given as TRBD1 or TRBD2 (5 bases each). This CDR3 spans 13 amino acids. V was shortened by 6 bases and J by 8 bases, with 17 bases between the two germline ends. Germline V gene sequence: CDR1 DFQATT, CDR2 SNEGSKA (reference sequence).

There are many counts of this clonotype. The CDR3 sequence is CASSEPGLADNEQFF. CDR3 sequence (DNA): TGTGCCAGCAGTGAGCCGGGACTAGCGGACAATGAGCAGTTCTTC. The chain combines TRBV6-1 with TRBJ2-1; 11 bases are a match to TRBD2. Trimming removed 3 bases from V and 5 bases from J; junction bases left unmatched: 3. The length of the CDR3 is 15 residues. From germline, CDR1 is MNHNS and CDR2 SASEGT.

A note on this clonotype: A read error may produce the germline difference seen at one junction end. The CDR3 nucleotides are TGTGACTGGAGTGTAAACCTCTACAATGAGCAGTTCTTC. It encodes CDWSVNLYNEQFF. The chain links TRBV30 to TRBJ2-1, with no clear D. The CDR3 runs 13 residues. Germline loops: CDR1 GTSNPN, CDR2 SVGIG (reference sequence).

This clonotype has at least ten counts. The genes are TRBV28 and TRBJ2-7, with 9 bases fitting TRBD1. The CDR3 extends over 16 amino acids. CDR1 is MDHEN and CDR2 is SYDVKM in the germline V gene. V dropped 5 bases and J dropped 3; count of bases not matched to a gene: 11. This chain's CDR3 is CASSALGQGGDYEQYF. CDR3 DNA sequence: TGTGCCAGCAGTGCCCTGGGACAGGGAGGGGACTACGAGCAGTACTTC.

About this clonotype itself: A much more abundant neighbour one base away suggests this may be a read error. The rearrangement uses TRBV29-1 and TRBJ1-6; TRBD1 might be the D (6 bases). The CDR3 covers 13 residues. Germline-derived CDR1 and CDR2 are SQVTM and ANQGSEA. The CDR3 protein is CSVGTGGGTPPHF. CDR3 bases: TGCAGCGTGGGGACCGGCGGGGGGACACCCCCCCACTTT.

This clonotype occurred many times. The rearrangement links TRBV4-3 to TRBJ1-5; D is possibly TRBD1 (6 bases). The CDR3 runs 14 residues. Trimming took 1 base from V and 9 from J, leaving 13 bases between them. The germline CDR1 and CDR2 sequences are LGHNA and YSLEER. The DNA for the CDR3 is TGCGCCAGCAGCCAAGTCGTGAAGGGGGGGCCCCAGCATTTT. Protein sequence: CASSQVVKGGPQHF.

This clonotype was observed many times. The rearrangement uses TRBV6-1 and TRBJ2-5; 7 bases fit TRBD1. The CDR3 has 14 residues. Looked up from germline, CDR1 is MNHNS and CDR2 is SASEGT. V lost 5 bases to trimming and J lost 1 base; unmatched junction nucleotides: 4. In DNA form, the CDR3 reads TGTGCCAGCAGTCCAGGGGGTTTCCAAGAGACCCAGTACTTC. It encodes CASSPGGFQETQYF.